The entry below describes one TCR beta chain. From germline, CDR1 is SGDLS and CDR2 YYNGEE. Trimming removed 2 bases from V and 6 bases from J; junction bases left unmatched: 5. This CDR3 contains 15 residues. The data were obtained in a study of early T cells in non-severe SARS-CoV-2 infection. TCRdb used MiXCR to reprocess the 5' RACE reads, holding one entry per CDR3 protein. This sample has fewer than 80,000 distinct CDR3 sequences, with 10% to 15% found just once. Sequenced material: whole blood. V gene TRBV9 combines with J gene TRBJ2-1; the match to TRBD2 covers 10 bases. This receptor was identified in an adult who was a healthcare worker with PCR-confirmed SARS-CoV-2 infection or an uninfected control (not recorded which). The CDR3 loop reads CASSVSASGGNEQFF. In nucleotides, the CDR3 is TGTGCCAGCAGCGTGTCGGCTAGCGGGGGCAATGAGCAGTTCTTC.